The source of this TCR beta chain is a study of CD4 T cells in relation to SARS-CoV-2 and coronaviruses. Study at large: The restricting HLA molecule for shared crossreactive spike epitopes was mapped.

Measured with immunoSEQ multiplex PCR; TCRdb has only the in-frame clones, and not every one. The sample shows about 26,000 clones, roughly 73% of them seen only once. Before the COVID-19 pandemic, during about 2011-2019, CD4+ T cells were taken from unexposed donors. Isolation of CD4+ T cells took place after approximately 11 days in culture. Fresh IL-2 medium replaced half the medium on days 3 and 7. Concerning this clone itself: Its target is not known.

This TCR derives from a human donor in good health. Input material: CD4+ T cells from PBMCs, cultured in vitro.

The CDR3 DNA sequence: TGTGCCAGCAGCTTTCAGGGCCCACCCTACGAGCAGTACTTC. This gives the protein CASSFQGPPYEQYF. This chain uses TRBV7-3 with TRBJ2-7; possible D gene TRBD1, 5 bases. The germline gives CDR1 SGHTA, CDR2 FQGTGA. V was cut by 3 bases and J by 2 bases, with 11 bases left in between. There are 14 residues in the CDR3.